This T cell receptor (beta chain) was observed in a study of shared clonotypes between healthy human individuals (TCRdb year 2020). About the study as a whole: The cohort comprised a couple of women and a few men aged 18 to 49 years. For each donor, three plates each were used for CD4 naive and CD4 memory, two plates were used for CD8 naive, and one plate was used for CD8 memory. To estimate repertoire size and how much clonotype sharing occurs between individuals, the study deeply sequenced the blood TCR repertoires of 4 to 6 healthy adults. To increase sequencing depth and limit assay-specific biases, different laboratories used diverse techniques to prepare libraries and sequence TCR repertoires. Each donor's leukapheresis produced roughly between roughly 0.94 and 9.5 billion PBMCs.

Study-wide conclusions, independent of this receptor: Higher generation probabilities were observed for clonotypes shared by all four sorted-subset donors than for non-shared clonotypes. Approximately 5% of naive CD4, around 4% of naive CD8, 2.3% of memory CD4, and about 0.4% of memory CD8 clonotypes were shared across several donors. Incomplete sequencing was indicated by rarefaction of sorted-subset datasets, despite the large sequencing depth. Larger estimated clonotype richness was generally found for naive subsets than for memory subsets. Only blood was sampled, and tissue TCR repertoires likely differ from those in blood. Pairwise subsampling led to the expectation that sequencing depth would affect the degree of clonotype sharing among donors. Because the study included only a small number of donors, the genetic and exposure-history diversity represented was limited.

Donors were healthy HIV-negative adults with no recently reported acute infections or vaccinations. Every donor was a Caucasian adult residing in Nashville, Tennessee, USA. CD4+ T cells were enriched by magnetic negative selection; naive cells were then positively selected on CD45RA, and the negative fraction formed the memory subset. After blood collection by leukapheresis, PBMCs were isolated using Ficoll-Histopaque density gradient centrifugation and then cryopreserved in the vapor phase of liquid nitrogen. Purity and quantity of every magnetically sorted T cell population were checked by analytical flow cytometry. Each sorted fraction had its genomic DNA isolated and then quantified by UV absorbance on a Nanodrop 2000c. Based on the germline V gene, the CDR1 and CDR2 sequences are SGHRS and YFSETQ. V is reduced by 2 bases and J by 4 bases, leaving a spacing of 12 bases between them. Including cysteine and phenylalanine, the CDR3 has 14 amino acids. The kept DNA is CDR3 alone, 42 bases in frame from the first base.

As concerns this clone: Its antigen has not been determined. It has no much larger one-base neighbor in the sample; base qualities were not kept.

Using the deep immunoSEQ assay, TCR CDR3 regions were amplified from genomic DNA by multiplex PCR. For each cell subset, the extracted genomic DNA was distributed evenly across all wells of several immunoSEQ 96-well plates, and each plate served as one replicate. Each replicate PCR for sorted subsets received about 210 ng genomic DNA, equal to about 30,000 T cell genomes. Purified libraries were quantified with a Qubit 3.0 fluorometer, sized on a Bioanalyzer 2100, and re-quantified with the KAPA Library Quantification kit. Every immunoSEQ 96-well plate was sequenced on a separate single-read 150-cycle Illumina NextSeq 550 flow cell. Concerning the study's data processing: Because only junctional sequences without quality scores were contained in the immunoSEQ output, filtering matching that applied to full-length reads could not be performed. Sequences were annotated with PyIR, a Python wrapper for IgBLAST v1.9, and V/J genes and CDR3 were assigned using IMGT germline references. Reads were removed for weak V/J assignments (E-value above 1e-6), missing CDR3, stop codons, out-of-frame junctions, or ambiguous translated residues. A V3J clonotype was defined by an identical inferred V gene, J gene, and CDR3 amino acid sequence. To compute the percentage overlap between repertoires, the number of shared unique clonotypes was divided by the size of the smaller repertoire. Three approaches were used to assess repertoire richness: RTK rarefaction, the Chao1 estimator, and Recon v2.1 estimates of unobserved clonotypes. OLGA was used to compute generation probabilities for all TCRbeta clonotypes that the gDNA method yielded from several donors. The table was pulled from immuneACCESS by TCRdb, which kept in-frame rearrangements only. Such tables lose some clones; where checked, under half of the loss comes from unresolved V genes, and the rest has no known cause. Clonal size and the V and J genes are those of that table, whereas D and trimming came from the DNA. This sample has 1.4 million to 1.5 million clones in its table, and around 95% of those were observed once. Together, the top ten hold 1% to 1.5% of the sample.

The source of this sequence is a man younger than 40 in good health. Recombination linked TRBV5-1 to TRBJ2-5; the D gene is perhaps TRBD1, from 5 matching bases. The sequenced sample consisted of naive CD4+ T cells sorted from blood. The cell subset or site label of this sample denotes: CD45RA+ positively selected. The CDR3 sequence is CASSLIQGSETQYF. Here is the DNA: TGCGCCAGCAGCTTAATTCAGGGCTCAGAGACCCAGTACTTC.